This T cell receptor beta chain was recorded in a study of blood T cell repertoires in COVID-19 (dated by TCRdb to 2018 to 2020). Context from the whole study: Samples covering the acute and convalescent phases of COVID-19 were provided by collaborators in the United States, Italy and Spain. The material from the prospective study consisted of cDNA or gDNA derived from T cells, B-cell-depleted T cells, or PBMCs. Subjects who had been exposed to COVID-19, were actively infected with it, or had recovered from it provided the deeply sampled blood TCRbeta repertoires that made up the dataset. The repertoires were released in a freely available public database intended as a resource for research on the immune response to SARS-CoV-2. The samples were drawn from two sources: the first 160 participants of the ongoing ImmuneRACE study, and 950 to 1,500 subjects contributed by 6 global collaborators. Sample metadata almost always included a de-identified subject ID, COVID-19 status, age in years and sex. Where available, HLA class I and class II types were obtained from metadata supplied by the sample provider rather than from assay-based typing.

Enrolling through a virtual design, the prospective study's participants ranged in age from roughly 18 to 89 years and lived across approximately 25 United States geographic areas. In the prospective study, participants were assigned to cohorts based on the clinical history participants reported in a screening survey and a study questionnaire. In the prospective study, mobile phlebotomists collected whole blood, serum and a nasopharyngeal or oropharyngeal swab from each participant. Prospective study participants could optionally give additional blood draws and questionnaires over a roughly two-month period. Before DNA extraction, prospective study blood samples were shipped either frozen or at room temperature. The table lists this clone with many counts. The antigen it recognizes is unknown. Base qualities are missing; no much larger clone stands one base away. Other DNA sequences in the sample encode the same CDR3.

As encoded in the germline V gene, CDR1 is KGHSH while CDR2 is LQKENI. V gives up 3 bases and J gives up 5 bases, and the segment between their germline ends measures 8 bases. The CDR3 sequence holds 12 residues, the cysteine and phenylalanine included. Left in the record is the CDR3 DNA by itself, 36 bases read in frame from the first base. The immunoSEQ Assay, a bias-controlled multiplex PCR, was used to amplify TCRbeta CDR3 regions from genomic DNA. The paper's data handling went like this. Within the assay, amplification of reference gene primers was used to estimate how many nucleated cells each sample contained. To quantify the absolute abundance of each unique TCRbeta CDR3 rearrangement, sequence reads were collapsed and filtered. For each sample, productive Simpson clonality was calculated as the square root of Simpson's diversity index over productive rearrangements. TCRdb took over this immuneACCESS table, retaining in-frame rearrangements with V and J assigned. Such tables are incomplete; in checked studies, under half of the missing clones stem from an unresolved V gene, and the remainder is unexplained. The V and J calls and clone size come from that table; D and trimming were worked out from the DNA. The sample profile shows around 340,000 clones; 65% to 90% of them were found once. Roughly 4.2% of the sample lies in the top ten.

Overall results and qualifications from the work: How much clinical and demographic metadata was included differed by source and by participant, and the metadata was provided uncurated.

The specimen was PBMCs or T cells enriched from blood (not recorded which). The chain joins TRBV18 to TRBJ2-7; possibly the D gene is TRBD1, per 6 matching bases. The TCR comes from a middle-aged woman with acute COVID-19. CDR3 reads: CASSPSGDEQYF. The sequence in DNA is TGTGCCAGCTCACCGTCAGGGGACGAGCAGTACTTC.